These 4 T cell receptor beta chains originate from one sample sequenced in a study of T cells expressing NK-cell markers. After re-calling the 5' RACE reads, TCRdb lists one entry per CDR3 protein, DNA absent. This repertoire includes 500,000 or so distinct CDR3 sequences. The sequenced sample was blood T cells: a sorted CD56 or NKG2C T cell subset, CD4+ or CD8+ T cells, or bulk PBMC T cells (not recorded which). All receptors come from a man between 18 and 35 years old in good health.

The chain uses TRBV15 and TRBJ2-4; absent DNA, TCRdb's TRBD1 call cannot be checked. This CDR3 spans 11 amino acids. CDR1 and CDR2 (germline): LNHNV, YYDKDF (reference sequence). The CDR3 here is CATSDRDRQYF.

The V and J genes are TRBV29-1 and TRBJ2-3; without DNA, the TCRdb call of TRBD2 cannot be checked. This CDR3 contains 13 residues. Per the germline V gene, CDR1 is SQVTM and CDR2 is ANQGSEA. The CDR3 loop is CSVRRLVADTQYF.

This chain connects TRBV5-1 to TRBJ2-2; TCRdb's D call of TRBD1 is untestable without DNA. The CDR3 is 17 amino acids. Per the germline V gene, CDR1 is SGHRS and CDR2 is YFSETQ. The CDR3 region is CASSTLLDRSNTGELFF.

J is TRBJ2-1 and V is TRBV3-1; the D call from TCRdb, TRBD2, cannot be confirmed without DNA. This CDR3 has 14 residues. Germline V gene lookup returns CDR1 LGHDT and CDR2 YNNKEL (reference sequence). The CDR3 reads CATTRVAGVSEQFF.